This TCR beta chain appears in the sequencing data of a study of beta chain features in type 1 diabetes. Overall study: Over all samples combined, around 110 million sorted cells were examined.

This clone turned up a few times. Its antigen is currently unknown. Every bit of the isolated RNA underwent reverse transcription, so sequencing read expressed TCRB transcripts. Each sample of naive, central memory or regulatory T cells had, on average, around 3.5 million reads. Some clones are missing from TCRdb's copy, which holds only in-frame ones; the method was immunoSEQ multiplex PCR. Of over 600,000 clones detected, roughly 12% appear once; the ten largest clones hold around 0.12%. Broader study findings: Shortening that was moderate but significant affected the TCRB CDR3s of Type 1 diabetes patients in all four CD4+ subsets.

Trimming removed 5 bases from V and 6 bases from J; junction bases left unmatched: 6. This CDR3 contains 14 residues. Germline V CDR1 and CDR2: SEHNR, FQNEAQ (reference sequence). What was sequenced was naive CD4+ T cells from blood. The source is a man aged 25-40 years with type 1 diabetes. The chain links TRBV7-9 to TRBJ2-7; TRBD1 matches 11 bases. CDR3 region: CASSPGQGVFEQYF. Written as DNA, the CDR3 is TGTGCCAGCAGCCCGGGACAGGGGGTATTCGAGCAGTACTTC. Together with reference TRBV7-9 and TRBJ2-7, the CDR3 gives the full variable domain: DTGVSQNPRHKITKRGQNVTFRCDPISEHNRLYWYRQTLGQGPEFLTYFQNEAQLEKSRLLSDRFSAERPKGSFSTLEIQRTEQGDSAMYLCASSPGQGVFEQYFGPGTRLTVT.